This section outlines one TCR beta chain sequence together with its context. What it binds is unknown. PCR employed 60 Vbeta and 13 Jbeta primers. TCRdb's copy holds only in-frame clones and misses some; the assay was immunoSEQ multiplex PCR. The sample yields over 150,000 clones, approximately 71% seen once. V lost 5 bases to trimming and J lost 1 base; unmatched junction nucleotides: 10. Germline-derived CDR1 and CDR2 are LGHNT and FRNRAP. The CDR3 is 16 amino acids. The sample is drawn from a study of cytomegalovirus exposure and HLA in healthy donors. The wider study: Most genotyped donors, 75% to 85% of 300 to 400, had Caucasian-associated genetic ancestry.

Study conclusions and caveats: There were some public TCRs occurring in many donors, but most TCR sequences were rare. Specificity of a few CMV-associated chains for CMV antigens was verified in vitro. Sequencing probably produced one cluster of sequence variants that were highly shared.

The V gene is TRBV12-5, the J gene TRBJ1-2, with 7 nucleotides matching TRBD1. Sequencing used PBMCs. This TCR came from a male donor in good health and CMV-seronegative. In DNA form, the CDR3 reads TGTGCTAGTGGTGGGGGACAGCGAATTTTTAACTATGGCTACACCTTC. Protein: CASGGGQRIFNYGYTF.